This T cell receptor (beta chain) was profiled in a study of regulatory T cells in long-lasting Graves disease (dated by TCRdb to 2020 to 2022). Turning to the overall study: Patients with newly diagnosed Graves' disease had been on antithyroid drugs for under 3 months. Persistent Graves' disease patients were compared with newly diagnosed Graves' disease patients by peripheral blood TCR sequencing and RNA sequencing. The study was registered as a clinical trial and conducted in China. TCR sequencing covered approximately 13 persistent and approximately 20 newly diagnosed Graves' disease patients, 33 samples in total. General findings and caveats noted by the study authors: TRBV28, TRBJ1-2 and TRBJ2-5 were preferentially used in persistent disease, while TRBV20-1 and TRBJ2-1 were favored in newly diagnosed disease. Peripheral blood alone was examined, since thyroid tissue, which constituted the primary lesion, could not be accessed. Patients with persistent disease shared more public clonotypes (fewer than 3,000) than newly diagnosed patients did (nearly 1,000). Sequencing and analysis were restricted to the TCR beta chain. Compared with newly diagnosed patients, patients with persistent Graves' disease had lower TCR Shannon entropy and fewer highly expanded clones, which suggests clonal expansion. As a limitation, the authors acknowledged that the small sample size may reduce accuracy.

The library was built by means of multiplex PCR. The run used an Illumina HiSeq 4000. iRepertoire HTBI primers and Arm-PCR amplification of CDR3 regions were used to construct TCR beta libraries. Before sequencing, the PCR products went through gel purification. Per the source publication's procedure: Across samples, roughly 60 TRBV and 13 to 15 TRBJ segments were identified and used for gene usage analysis of CDR3 amino acid clonotypes. COPE and FqMerger were used to merge the filtered high-quality paired reads into contigs. BLAST was used to align contigs to IMGT TRBV, TRBD and TRBJ reference genes, with CDR3 defined following IMGT. Any clonotype with a frequency above 0.1% was classified as a highly expanded clone. Repertoire diversity was measured by Shannon entropy, and V-J evenness by the Gini coefficient. A clonotype was considered public if more than one individual shared it. TCRdb reran the public reads through fastp at Q25 and MiXCR, keeping productive beta chains. Rows matching on CDR3 protein sequence are summarized as one entry with the most common DNA and genes. The V and J calls, along with clone size, are taken from TCRdb and not from the paper's own processing. Counted in this sample were approximately 540,000 distinct CDR3 sequences; around 13% of them appeared once. Roughly 8.9% of the sample rests with the top ten.

This clonotype was seen at least ten times. It lacks a known antigen. Base quality data are lacking; no much larger clone is found one base away. Reading the label with the study, this specimen's time point is: newly diagnosed GD, antithyroid drugs for less than 3 months. RNA was extracted from PBMCs in TRIzol for both TCR sequencing and RNA sequencing. The diagnosis of Graves' disease was made according to American Thyroid Association guidelines. Patients were recruited from an endocrinology department in Xi'an, China. Each patient gave about 8.1 milliliters of peripheral blood, collected in an EDTA anticoagulant tube. PBMCs were isolated by Ficoll Paque Plus density gradient separation without further T cell sorting. An Agilent 2100 Bioanalyzer and agarose gel were used to check RNA quality, while a NanoDrop 2000 measured RNA concentration. CDR1 MDHEN and CDR2 SYDVKM are derived from the germline V gene. V gives up 3 bases and J gives up 6 bases, and the segment between their germline ends measures 14 bases. The CDR3 holds 14 amino acids from the cysteine to the phenylalanine. Only the CDR3 DNA stays, 42 bases, in frame from base 1.

The same specimen was also included in a second study, on T cells in Graves' hyperthyroidism and ophthalmopathy. As that second paper reports: A patient counted as having stable Graves' hyperthyroidism if no progression to ophthalmopathy occurred over 18 months of follow-up. The hyperthyroidism patients were between 18 and 65 years old and newly diagnosed, with a disease duration of less than 2 months. Exclusion was applied to patients with uncontrolled infections, other autoimmune diseases, pregnancy or lactation. Clinical symptoms, serum thyroxine and TRAb, thyroid ultrasound, and orbital computed tomography formed the basis for the diagnoses. For the first round of RT-PCR on the TCR CDR3, the HTBI primer set was used together with the Qiagen OneStep RT-PCR kit. Most expanded thyroid clonotypes (frequency above 0.001) were also detected in blood, a finding suggesting that blood repertoires may reflect thyroid immune responses. A 13 V-J signature model separated ophthalmopathy from stable hyperthyroidism, with approximately 86% sensitivity and 81.08% specificity in cross-validation and 80%/75% in testing. In validation, the model predicted progression to ophthalmopathy with approximately 71% sensitivity and less than 75% specificity, a median of about six months before onset. To identify distinguishing TCR V-J signatures, a discovery cohort of 90 to 100 patients was used, comprising 40 to 45 with Graves' ophthalmopathy and around 60 with stable Graves' hyperthyroidism. An independent validation cohort of under 20 hyperthyroidism patients and over 15 patients who later progressed to ophthalmopathy tested prospective prediction of ophthalmopathy. The roughly 91 discovery patients were randomly split 7:3 into training and test sets. The study also compared thyroid tissue and blood T-cell repertoires from about six Graves' hyperthyroidism patients. After blood sampling, hyperthyroidism patients were treated with methimazole at a starting dose of 30 mg daily, and ophthalmopathy patients were treated with high-dose intravenous methylprednisolone. The libraries were constructed in a second round of multiplex PCR and then size-selected and purified. Libraries were sequenced paired-end with 100 bp reads on an Illumina HiSeq2000. Raw data were processed with SOAPnuke, discarding reads with adapters, uncalled bases, mean Phred below 15, or no exact constant-primer or identifier match. High-quality paired reads were merged with COPE v1.2.5, and unique nucleotide sequences were defined as clonotypes. MiTCR v1.1 was used to align clonotypes to the IMGT TRBV, TRBD and TRBJ reference segments. The analysis was restricted to V-J combinations with a frequency above 0.0001, which together covered 98% to 99.2% of the repertoires. The TCS score was defined as the ratio of F50 (clonal expansion) to E x V (chaos), calculated using BLOSUM62-based TCRdist between CDR3 peptides within each V-J. Welch's t-statistics and random forest reduced 514 V-J features to 13, which were used in a naive Bayes classifier (R e1071). Sample size was not statistically predetermined, and blinding of investigators to group allocation was not performed. TCR Vbeta CDR3 sequencing of 135 peripheral blood samples (approximately 44 ophthalmopathy, about 75 hyperthyroidism and roughly 17 progressor patients) is reported in the paper.

The origin of this receptor is a woman between 25 and 40 years old with Graves disease. Donor details come from another sample of the same person, matched by shared clones. The sequence links TRBV28 to TRBJ1-2; a tentative D call is TRBD1 (6 bases match). The material was peripheral blood mononuclear cells (PBMCs), obtained at new diagnosis, from a patient treated with antithyroid drugs. The nucleotides read TGTGCCAGCAGTTTTCAGGGGACCCAGGATGGCTACACCTTC. Translated, this is CASSFQGTQDGYTF.